The entry below describes one T cell receptor (beta chain). Its antigen is unknown. Other DNA sequences of this sample code for an identical CDR3. The data were obtained in a study of cytomegalovirus exposure and HLA in healthy donors. Whole-study results and caveats: The authors listed over 150 TCR beta chains as cytomegalovirus-associated. A later analysis reportedly found fewer N-insertions in an Asian-associated ancestry cluster than the approximately 700-donor mean. It emerged from a later analysis that several of the most significant clusters appeared to be linked to common viral pathogens. For TCR beta chains, V- and J-gene trimming was later linked to a missense DCLRE1C variant.

The PCR had 60 Vbeta and 13 Jbeta primers. The assay was immunoSEQ multiplex PCR, and TCRdb's table has in-frame clones only and misses some. The sample lists more than 140,000 clones, around 79% occurring once. The germline gives CDR1 SGHRS, CDR2 YFSETQ. Trimming left V 0 bases short and J 1 base short, with 5 bases between. This CDR3 has 13 amino acids. This chain uses TRBV5-1 with TRBJ2-7; the D is unclear. The specimen was PBMCs. The source is a male donor in good health and CMV-seronegative. This chain's CDR3 is CASSLVNSYEQYF. Here the CDR3 DNA reads TGCGCCAGCAGCTTGGTTAATTCCTACGAGCAGTACTTC. The full variable domain, its missing parts supplied by reference TRBV5-1 and TRBJ2-7, is KAGVTQTPRYLIKTRGQQVTLSCSPISGHRSVSWYQQTPGQGLQFLFEYFSETQRNKGNFPGRFSGRQFSNSRSEMNVSTLELGDSALYLCASSLVNSYEQYFGPGTRLTVT.